These 8 T cell receptor beta chains came from one sample sequenced in a study of identifying expanded T cells in peripheral blood. The data were produced by immunoSEQ multiplex PCR, yet TCRdb's version contains in-frame clones alone and is incomplete. The sample holds 51,000 or so clones; less than 85% are singletons and the top ten take approximately 15%. The source material was blood. Every receptor here comes from a person aged 18 to 75 in good health.

The chain uses TRBV7-9 and TRBJ1-4; 7 nucleotides match TRBD1. The CDR3 is 15 residues long. The V gene's germline CDR1 is SEHNR and CDR2 FQNEAQ (reference sequence). The V segment lost 5 bases and the J segment 2 bases; nucleotides outside the gene matches: 5. CDR3 nucleotides: TGTGCCAGCAGCCCCGGGACAGTCACTAATGAAAAACTGTTTTTT. Its translation is CASSPGTVTNEKLFF.

By sample share, this clone is medium-sized. V and J are TRBV11-2 and TRBJ2-1, with 9 bases identical to TRBD1. The V gene's germline CDR1 is SGHAT and CDR2 FQNNGV. The CDR3 loop spans 17 amino acids. V shed 5 bases, J shed 8 bases, and the junction held 16 bases outside the gene matches. The chain's CDR3 is CASSPGRVRQGGDEQFF. For the CDR3, the DNA is TGTGCCAGCAGCCCCGGGCGGGTTAGACAGGGGGGCGATGAGCAGTTCTTC.

The V and J genes are TRBV5-1 and TRBJ1-1; D remains unclear. The germline V and J ends were trimmed by 3 bases and 1 base, with 16 bases remaining between them. The germline CDR1 and CDR2 sequences are SGHRS and YFSETQ. This CDR3 is 16 amino acids long. The CDR3 sequence is CASSSGPQVENTEAFF. In DNA, the CDR3 is TGCGCCAGCAGCTCGGGTCCCCAGGTCGAGAACACTGAAGCTTTCTTT.

The chain has TRBV5-1 and TRBJ2-1; 11 nucleotides align to TRBD2. Unmatched junction bases numbered 3, after V lost 4 bases and J lost 0 bases. The CDR3 is 16 amino acids. Germline loops: CDR1 SGHRS, CDR2 YFSETQ. The chain's CDR3 is CASSPGLAASYNEQFF. CDR3 DNA: TGCGCCAGCAGCCCGGGACTAGCGGCCTCCTACAATGAGCAGTTCTTC.

The chain couples TRBV7-9 to TRBJ2-6; D unclear. CDR3 length equals 16 residues. In germline, CDR1 is SEHNR, CDR2 FQNEAQ (reference sequence). V lost 5 bases to trimming and J lost 0 bases, with 11 bases between them. The CDR3 DNA is TGTGCCAGCAGCCGCTCCTGGGACTCTGGGGCCAACGTCCTGACTTTC. Translated, it gives CASSRSWDSGANVLTF.

The CDR3 DNA is TGTGCCAGCAGTTCTATCGCAGGGACTGGCTACACCTTC. Translating gives CASSSIAGTGYTF. The V call is TRBV6-5, the J call TRBJ1-2, with a tentative D call TRBD1 (5 bases). The germline V and J ends were trimmed by 4 bases and 7 bases, with 13 bases remaining between them. CDR1 is MNHEY, CDR2 SVGAGI, per germline. The CDR3 totals 13 residues.

The chain uses TRBV2 and TRBJ2-7, with TRBD2 matching over 8 bases. Germline CDR1 SNHLY, CDR2 FYNNEI. The CDR3 extends over 17 amino acids. The V and J ends lost 2 bases and 4 bases, in that order; junction bases with no gene match: 13. The CDR3 DNA follows: TGTGCCAGCAGTGAATCTTTGTGGGGAGCGGGAGTATACGAGCAGTACTTC. This codes for CASSESLWGAGVYEQYF.

The rearrangement uses TRBV29-1 and TRBJ1-2; no clear D gene. Trimming removed 0 bases at V and 4 bases at J, with 9 bases between. Looked up from germline, CDR1 is SQVTM and CDR2 is ANQGSEA. This CDR3 spans 13 amino acids. The chain's CDR3 is CSVEEGLGYGYTF. The CDR3 nucleotides are TGCAGCGTTGAAGAGGGTTTAGGCTATGGCTACACCTTC.